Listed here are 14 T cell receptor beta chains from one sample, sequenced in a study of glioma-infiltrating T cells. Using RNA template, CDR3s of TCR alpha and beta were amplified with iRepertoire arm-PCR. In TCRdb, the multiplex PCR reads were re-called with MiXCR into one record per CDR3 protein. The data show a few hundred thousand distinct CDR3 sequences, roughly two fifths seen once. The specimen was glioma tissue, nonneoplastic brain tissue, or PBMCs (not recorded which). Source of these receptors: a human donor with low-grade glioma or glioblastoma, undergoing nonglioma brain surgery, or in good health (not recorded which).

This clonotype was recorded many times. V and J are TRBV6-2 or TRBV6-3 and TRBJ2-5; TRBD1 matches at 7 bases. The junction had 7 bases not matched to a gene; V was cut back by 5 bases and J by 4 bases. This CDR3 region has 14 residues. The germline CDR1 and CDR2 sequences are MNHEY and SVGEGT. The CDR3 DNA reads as TGTGCCAGCAGTCGCAGGGGGATTCGAGAGACCCAGTACTTC. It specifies CASSRRGIRETQYF.

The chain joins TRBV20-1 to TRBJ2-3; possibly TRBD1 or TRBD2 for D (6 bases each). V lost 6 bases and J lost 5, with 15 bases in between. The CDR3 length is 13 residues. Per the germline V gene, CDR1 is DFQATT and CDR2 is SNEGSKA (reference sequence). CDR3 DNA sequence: TGCAGTGCCTCAAGGGGGGTAATAGATACGCAGTATTTT. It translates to CSASRGVIDTQYF.

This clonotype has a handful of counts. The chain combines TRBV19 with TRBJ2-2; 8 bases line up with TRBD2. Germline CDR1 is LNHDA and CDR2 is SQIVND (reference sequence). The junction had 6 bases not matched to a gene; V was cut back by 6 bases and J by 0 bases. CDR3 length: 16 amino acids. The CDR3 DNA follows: TGTGCCAGTAGATCGGGGCGGGAGGCGAACACCGGGGAGCTGTTTTTT. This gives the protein CASRSGREANTGELFF.

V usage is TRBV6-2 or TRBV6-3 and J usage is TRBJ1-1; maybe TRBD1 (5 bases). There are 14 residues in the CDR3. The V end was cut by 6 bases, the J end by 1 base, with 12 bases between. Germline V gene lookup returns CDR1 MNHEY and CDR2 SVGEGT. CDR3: CASRRRDENTEAFF. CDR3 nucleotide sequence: TGTGCCAGCAGACGACGGGACGAGAACACTGAAGCTTTCTTT.

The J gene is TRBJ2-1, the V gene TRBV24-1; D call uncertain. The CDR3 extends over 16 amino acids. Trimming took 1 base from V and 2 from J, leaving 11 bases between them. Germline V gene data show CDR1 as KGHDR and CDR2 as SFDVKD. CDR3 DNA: TGTGCCACCAGTGATTTTGGACGAAATCCCTACAATGAGCAGTTCTTC. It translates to CATSDFGRNPYNEQFF.

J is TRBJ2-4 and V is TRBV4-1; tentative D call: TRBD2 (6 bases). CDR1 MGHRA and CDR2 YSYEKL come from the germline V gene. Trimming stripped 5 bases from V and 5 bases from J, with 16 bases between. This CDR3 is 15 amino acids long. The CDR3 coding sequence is TGCGCCAGCAGCTACTGGGACTCCGACGAAAACATTCAGTACTTC. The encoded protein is CASSYWDSDENIQYF.

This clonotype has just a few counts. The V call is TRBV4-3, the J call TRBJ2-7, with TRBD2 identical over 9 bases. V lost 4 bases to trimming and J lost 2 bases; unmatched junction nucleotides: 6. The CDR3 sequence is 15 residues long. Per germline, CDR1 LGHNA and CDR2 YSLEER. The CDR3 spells CASSLWTSVAYEQYF. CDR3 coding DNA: TGCGCCAGCAGCCTCTGGACTAGCGTGGCCTACGAGCAGTACTTC.

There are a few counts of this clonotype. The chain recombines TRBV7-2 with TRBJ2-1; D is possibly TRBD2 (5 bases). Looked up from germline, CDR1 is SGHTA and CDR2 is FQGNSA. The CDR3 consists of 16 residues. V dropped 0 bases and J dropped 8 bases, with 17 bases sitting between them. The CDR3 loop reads CASSLAWRRGRDEQFF. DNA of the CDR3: TGTGCCAGCAGCTTAGCTTGGCGGCGCGGGCGCGATGAGCAGTTCTTC. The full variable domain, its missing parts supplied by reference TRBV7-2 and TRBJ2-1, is GAGVSQSPSNKVTEKGKDVELRCDPISGHTALYWYRQSLGQGLEFLIYFQGNSAPDKSGLPSDRFSAERTGGSVSTLTIQRTQQEDSAVYLCASSLAWRRGRDEQFFGPGTRLTVL.

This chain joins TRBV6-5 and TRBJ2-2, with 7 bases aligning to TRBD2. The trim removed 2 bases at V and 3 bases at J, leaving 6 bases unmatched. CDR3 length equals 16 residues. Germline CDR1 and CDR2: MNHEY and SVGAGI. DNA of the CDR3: TGTGCCAGCAGTTACGCCGCGGGAGTGCACACCGGGGAGCTGTTTTTT. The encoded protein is CASSYAAGVHTGELFF.

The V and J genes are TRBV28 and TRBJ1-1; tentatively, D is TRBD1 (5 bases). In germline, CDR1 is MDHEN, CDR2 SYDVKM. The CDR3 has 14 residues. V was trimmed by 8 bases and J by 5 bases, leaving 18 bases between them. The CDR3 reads CASSPTAGGTEAFF. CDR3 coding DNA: TGTGCCAGCTCACCAACCGCCGGGGGGACTGAAGCTTTCTTT.

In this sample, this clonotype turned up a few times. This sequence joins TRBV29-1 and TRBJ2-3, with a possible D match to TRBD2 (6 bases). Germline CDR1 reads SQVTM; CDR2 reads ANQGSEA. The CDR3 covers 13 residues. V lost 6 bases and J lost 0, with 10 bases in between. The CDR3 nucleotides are TGCAGCGTGGCTAGCGTTAGCACAGATACGCAGTATTTT. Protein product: CSVASVSTDTQYF.

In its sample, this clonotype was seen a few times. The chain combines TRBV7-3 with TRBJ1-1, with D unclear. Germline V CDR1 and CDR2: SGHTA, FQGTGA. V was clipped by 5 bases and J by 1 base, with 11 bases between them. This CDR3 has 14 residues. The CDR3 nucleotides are TGTGCCAGCAGCCCGAAACACCCGAACACTGAAGCTTTCTTT. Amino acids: CASSPKHPNTEAFF.

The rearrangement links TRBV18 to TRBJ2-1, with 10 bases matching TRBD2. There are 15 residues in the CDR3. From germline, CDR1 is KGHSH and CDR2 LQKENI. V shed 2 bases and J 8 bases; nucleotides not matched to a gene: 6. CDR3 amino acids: CASSPSLAGGDEQFF. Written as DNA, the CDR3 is TGTGCCAGCTCACCAAGTTTAGCGGGAGGCGATGAGCAGTTCTTC.

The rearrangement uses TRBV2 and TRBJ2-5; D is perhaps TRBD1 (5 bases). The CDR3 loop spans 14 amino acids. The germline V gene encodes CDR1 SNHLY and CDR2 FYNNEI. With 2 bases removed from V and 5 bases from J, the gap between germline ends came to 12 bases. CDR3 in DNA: TGTGCCAGCAGTGAAACGGGTAGGGGTGAGACCCAGTACTTC. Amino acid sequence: CASSETGRGETQYF.